Following are 5 T cell receptor beta chains from one sample sequenced in a study of T cell changes during pregnancy in multiple sclerosis. Produced via immunoSEQ multiplex PCR; TCRdb's table is partial and in-frame only. The data show 90,000 or so clones, approximately 91% seen once. The sample was PBMCs, taken in the first trimester of pregnancy. These receptors all stem from a female donor in good health, serving as a control in a pregnancy study. Some clones in this sample may be carry-over from other donors' samples.

The chain is built from TRBV30 and TRBJ1-2, with D possibly TRBD1 on 6 matching bases. The CDR3 has 13 amino acids. The V end was cut by 5 bases, the J end by 4 bases, with 14 bases between. Germline CDR1 GTSNPN, CDR2 SVGIG (reference sequence). The CDR3 region has the DNA TGTGCCTGGGCCTGGGGGCCTAGCTATGGCTACACCTTC. Translation gives CAWAWGPSYGYTF.

V and J are TRBV4-3 and TRBJ2-5; 7 nucleotides match TRBD1. The V segment lost 0 bases and the J segment 5 bases; nucleotides outside the gene matches: 9. Per germline, CDR1 LGHNA and CDR2 YSLEER. The CDR3 loop spans 16 amino acids. In nucleotides, the CDR3 is TGCGCCAGCAGCCAAGATCGAGGCAGGGGGAGCGAGACCCAGTACTTC. It specifies CASSQDRGRGSETQYF.

The chain joins TRBV10-2 to TRBJ2-1; tentative D call: TRBD1 (5 bases). The V end was cut by 3 bases, the J end by 1 base, with 13 bases between. The CDR3 has 16 amino acids. The V gene's germline CDR1 is WSHSY and CDR2 SAAADI. CDR3 residues: CASSDPGDSSYNEQFF. The CDR3 coding sequence is TGCGCCAGCAGTGATCCTGGAGACAGTTCCTACAATGAGCAGTTCTTC.

The chain recombines TRBV7-9 with TRBJ1-5, with D possibly TRBD1 on 5 matching bases. The CDR3 covers 15 residues. Germline loops: CDR1 SEHNR, CDR2 FQNEAQ (reference sequence). Trimming stripped 3 bases from V and 5 bases from J, with 14 bases between. This CDR3 is CASSLAAGIDQPQHF. CDR3 sequence (DNA): TGTGCCAGCAGCTTGGCGGCAGGGATCGATCAGCCCCAGCATTTT.

V usage is TRBV23-1 and J usage is TRBJ1-4, with 9 bases lining up with TRBD1. TRBV23-1 is reported as an ORF; its role is uncertain. V trimming: 4 bases; J trimming: 5 bases; junction bases outside the gene matches: 5. The CDR3 has 15 amino acids. CDR3 DNA sequence: TGCGCCAGCAGTCCCCGGGACAGGGTCAATGAAAAACTGTTTTTT. Protein sequence: CASSPRDRVNEKLFF.